This TCR beta chain was sequenced during a study of cytomegalovirus exposure and HLA in healthy donors. The PCR contained 60 Vbeta and 13 Jbeta primers. Profiling relied on immunoSEQ multiplex PCR, and the TCRdb table lists in-frame clones only, not all of them. This sample has around 200,000 clones, with around three quarters found just once. J was trimmed by 2 bases and V by 10 bases; bases with no gene match: 4. Germline assignment: CDR1 LNHDA and CDR2 SQIVND (reference sequence). The CDR3 length is 15 residues. The sample was PBMCs. This chain links TRBV19 with TRBJ2-2; 13 bases line up with TRBD2. The sequence came from a woman in her 50s in good health and CMV-seronegative. For the CDR3, the DNA is TGTGCCACCGGGACTAGCGGGACTAACACCGGGGAGCTGTTTTTT. Residues: CATGTSGTNTGELFF.